Here is one TCR beta chain with its context. This sample was included in a study of OX40 agonist ivuxolimab in advanced cancers. Here immunoSEQ multiplex PCR was the method, and the copy in TCRdb shows in-frame clones only, minus some. The data show some 70,000 clones, over 65% seen once. Baseline, cycle 4 day 1, and cycle 7 day 1 were the blood sampling points. Germline values: CDR1 SGHTA, CDR2 FQGNSA. V trimming: 5 bases; J trimming: 14 bases; junction bases outside the gene matches: 9. The CDR3 loop spans 12 amino acids. The sequencing used CD4+ or CD8+ T cells sorted from blood, collected in a trial of the OX40 agonist ivuxolimab. The clonotype originates from an adult with an advanced solid tumor such as melanoma, head and neck, liver or kidney cancer. The chain has TRBV7-2 and TRBJ2-3; 8 bases match TRBD2. CDR3: CASSPSGGFGYF. CDR3 bases: TGTGCCAGCAGCCCAAGCGGGGGTTTTGGGTATTTT. The full variable domain, in which reference TRBV7-2 and TRBJ2-3 provide the parts outside the CDR3, is GAGVSQSPSNKVTEKGKDVELRCDPISGHTALYWYRQSLGQGLEFLIYFQGNSAPDKSGLPSDRFSAERTGGSVSTLTIQRTQQEDSAVYLCASSPSGGFGYFGPGTRLTVL.